The TCR beta chain described here comes from a study of blood T cell repertoires in COVID-19. Study context: Samples representing acute and convalescent COVID-19 were sourced from the United States, Italy and Spain.

Original processing methods: How many nucleated cells were present was estimated from reference gene primer amplification. Sequenced by immunoSEQ multiplex PCR; TCRdb stores in-frame clones only, minus some. V and J calls and clone size follow that table, whereas D and trimming were derived from the DNA. Here the sample spans approximately 350,000 clones, around 90% being singletons. Germline V CDR1 and CDR2: MNHEY, SVGEGT. The CDR3 is 13 residues long. J lost 14 bases, V lost 2 bases, and 4 bases had no gene match. What was sequenced was peripheral blood. The rearrangement joins TRBV6-2 or TRBV6-3 to TRBJ2-3; 13 bases map to TRBD2. This TCR came from a woman aged 18 to 35 who had recovered from COVID-19. CDR3 residues: CASSYGLAGDPYF. The CDR3 DNA is TGTGCCAGCAGTTACGGACTAGCGGGAGACCCGTATTTT.